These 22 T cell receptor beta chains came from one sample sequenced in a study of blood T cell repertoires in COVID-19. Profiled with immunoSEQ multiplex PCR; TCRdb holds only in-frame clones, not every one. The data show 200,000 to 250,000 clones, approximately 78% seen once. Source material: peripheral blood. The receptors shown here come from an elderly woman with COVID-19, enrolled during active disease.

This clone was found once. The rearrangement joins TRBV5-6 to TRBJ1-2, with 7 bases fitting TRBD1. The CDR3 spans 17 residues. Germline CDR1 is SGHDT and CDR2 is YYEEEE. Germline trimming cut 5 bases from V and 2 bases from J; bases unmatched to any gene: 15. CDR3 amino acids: CASSFRPDRLSNYGYTF. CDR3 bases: TGTGCCAGCAGTTTTCGCCCGGACAGGCTCTCGAACTATGGCTACACCTTC.

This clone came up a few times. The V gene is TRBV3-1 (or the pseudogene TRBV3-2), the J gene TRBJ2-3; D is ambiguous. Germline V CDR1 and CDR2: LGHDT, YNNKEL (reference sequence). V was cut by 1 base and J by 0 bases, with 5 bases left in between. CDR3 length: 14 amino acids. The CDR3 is CASSQVGSTDTQYF. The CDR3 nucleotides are TGTGCCAGCAGCCAAGTCGGTAGCACAGATACGCAGTATTTT.

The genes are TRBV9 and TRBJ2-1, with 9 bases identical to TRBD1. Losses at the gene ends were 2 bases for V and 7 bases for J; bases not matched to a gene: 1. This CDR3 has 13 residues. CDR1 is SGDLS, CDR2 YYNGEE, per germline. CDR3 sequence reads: CASSVGQGNEQFF. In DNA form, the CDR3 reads TGTGCCAGCAGCGTCGGACAGGGGAATGAGCAGTTCTTC.

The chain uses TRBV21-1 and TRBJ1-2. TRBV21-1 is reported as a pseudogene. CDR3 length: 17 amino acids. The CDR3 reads CASSNVGREEGNYGYTF. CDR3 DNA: TGTGCCAGCAGCAATGTGGGGAGGGAAGAGGGAAACTATGGCTACACCTTC.

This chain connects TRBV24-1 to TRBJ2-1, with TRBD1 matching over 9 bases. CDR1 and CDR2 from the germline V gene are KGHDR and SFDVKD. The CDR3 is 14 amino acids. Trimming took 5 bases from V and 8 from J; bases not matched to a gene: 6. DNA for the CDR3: TGTGCCACCAGTGTGGGACAGGGCGTCTATGAGCAGTTCTTC. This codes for CATSVGQGVYEQFF.

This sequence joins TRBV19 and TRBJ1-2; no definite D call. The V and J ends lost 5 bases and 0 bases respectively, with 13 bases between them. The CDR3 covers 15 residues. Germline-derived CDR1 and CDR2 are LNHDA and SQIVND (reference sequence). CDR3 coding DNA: TGTGCCAGTAGTTCACCCTGGAGGCCTAACTATGGCTACACCTTC. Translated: CASSSPWRPNYGYTF.

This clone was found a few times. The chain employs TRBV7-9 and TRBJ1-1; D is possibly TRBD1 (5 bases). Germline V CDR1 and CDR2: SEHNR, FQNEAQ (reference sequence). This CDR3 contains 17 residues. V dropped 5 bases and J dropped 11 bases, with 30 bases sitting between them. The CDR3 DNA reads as TGTGCCAGCAGCCCACGCTTGTACCCGGGACTCCAAACGGGGGCTTTCTTT. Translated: CASSPRLYPGLQTGAFF.

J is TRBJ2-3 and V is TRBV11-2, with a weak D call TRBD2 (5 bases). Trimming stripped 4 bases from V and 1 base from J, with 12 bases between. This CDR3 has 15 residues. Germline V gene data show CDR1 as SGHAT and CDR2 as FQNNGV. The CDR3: CASSSNSGGTDTQYF. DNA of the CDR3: TGTGCCAGCAGCTCAAACTCCGGGGGCACAGATACGCAGTATTTT.

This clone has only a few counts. This CDR3 reads CASSSTGSGNTIYF. DNA for the CDR3: TGTGCCAGCAGCTCAACAGGCTCTGGAAACACCATATATTTT. The chain is built from TRBV9 and TRBJ1-3; a possible D gene is TRBD1 (5 bases). CDR1 is SGDLS, CDR2 YYNGEE, per germline. V was clipped by 4 bases and J by 0 bases, with 8 bases between them. The CDR3 runs to 14 residues.

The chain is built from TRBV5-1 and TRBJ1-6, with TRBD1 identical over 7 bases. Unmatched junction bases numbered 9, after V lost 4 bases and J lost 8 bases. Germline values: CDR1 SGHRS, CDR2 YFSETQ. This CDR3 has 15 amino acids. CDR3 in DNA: TGCGCCAGCAGCATCCGACAGGGTCGGGATTCACCCCTCCACTTT. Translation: CASSIRQGRDSPLHF.

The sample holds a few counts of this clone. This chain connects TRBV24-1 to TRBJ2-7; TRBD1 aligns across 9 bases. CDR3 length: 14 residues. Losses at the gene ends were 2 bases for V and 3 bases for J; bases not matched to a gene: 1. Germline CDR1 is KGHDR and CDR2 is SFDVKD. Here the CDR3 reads CATSDSDRGYEQYF. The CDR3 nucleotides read TGTGCCACCAGTGATTCGGACAGGGGCTACGAGCAGTACTTC.

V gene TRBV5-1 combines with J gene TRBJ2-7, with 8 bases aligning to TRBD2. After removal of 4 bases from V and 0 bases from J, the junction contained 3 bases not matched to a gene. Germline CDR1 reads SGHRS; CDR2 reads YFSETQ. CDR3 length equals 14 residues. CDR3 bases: TGCGCCAGCAGCGACGGGGGGGCCTCCTACGAGCAGTACTTC. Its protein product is CASSDGGASYEQYF.

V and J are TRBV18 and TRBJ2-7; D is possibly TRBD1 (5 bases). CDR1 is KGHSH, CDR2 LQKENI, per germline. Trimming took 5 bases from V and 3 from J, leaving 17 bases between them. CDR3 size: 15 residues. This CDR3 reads CASSENQGTIYEQYF. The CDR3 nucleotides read TGTGCCAGCTCAGAAAACCAGGGTACGATCTACGAGCAGTACTTC.

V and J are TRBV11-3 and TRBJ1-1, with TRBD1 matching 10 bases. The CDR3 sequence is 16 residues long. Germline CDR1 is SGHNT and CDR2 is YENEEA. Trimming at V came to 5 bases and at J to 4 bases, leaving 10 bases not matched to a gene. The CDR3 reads CASSPGQGRGGTEAFF. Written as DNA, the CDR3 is TGTGCCAGCAGCCCGGGACAGGGGAGGGGAGGCACTGAAGCTTTCTTT.

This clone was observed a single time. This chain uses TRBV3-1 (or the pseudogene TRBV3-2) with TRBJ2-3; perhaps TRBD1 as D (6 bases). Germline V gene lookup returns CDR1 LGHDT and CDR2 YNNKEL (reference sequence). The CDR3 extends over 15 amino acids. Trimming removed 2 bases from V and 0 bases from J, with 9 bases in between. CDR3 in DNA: TGTGCCAGCAGCCAAACAGGGCCTAGCACAGATACGCAGTATTTT. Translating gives CASSQTGPSTDTQYF.

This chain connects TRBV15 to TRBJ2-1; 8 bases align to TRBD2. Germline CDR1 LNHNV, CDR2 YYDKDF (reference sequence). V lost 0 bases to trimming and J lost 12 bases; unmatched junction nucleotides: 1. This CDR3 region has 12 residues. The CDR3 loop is CATSRERGAQFF. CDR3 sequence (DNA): TGTGCCACCAGCAGAGAGCGGGGGGCGCAGTTCTTC.

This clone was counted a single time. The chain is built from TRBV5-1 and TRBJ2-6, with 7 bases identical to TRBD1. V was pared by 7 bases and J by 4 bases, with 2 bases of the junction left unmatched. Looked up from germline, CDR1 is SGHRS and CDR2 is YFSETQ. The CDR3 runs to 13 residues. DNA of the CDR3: TGCGCCAGCCGGACAGGCGGGGCCAACGTCCTGACTTTC. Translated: CASRTGGANVLTF.

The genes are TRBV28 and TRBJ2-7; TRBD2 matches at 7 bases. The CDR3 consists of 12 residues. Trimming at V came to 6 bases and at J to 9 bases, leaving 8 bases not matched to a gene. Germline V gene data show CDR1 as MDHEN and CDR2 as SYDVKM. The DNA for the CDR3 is TGTGCCAGCAGAGGGGCGGGGGTTCTGCAGTACTTC. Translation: CASRGAGVLQYF.

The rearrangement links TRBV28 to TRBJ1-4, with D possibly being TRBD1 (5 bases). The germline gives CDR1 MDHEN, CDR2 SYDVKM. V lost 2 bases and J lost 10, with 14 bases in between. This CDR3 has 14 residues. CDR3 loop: CASSLRGGARKLFF. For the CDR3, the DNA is TGTGCCAGCAGTTTAAGGGGAGGTGCACGAAAACTGTTTTTT.

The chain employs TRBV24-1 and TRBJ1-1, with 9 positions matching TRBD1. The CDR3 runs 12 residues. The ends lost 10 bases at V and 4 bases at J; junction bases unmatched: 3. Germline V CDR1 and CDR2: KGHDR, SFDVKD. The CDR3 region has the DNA TGTGCCACTGGGACAGGGACCACTGAAGCTTTCTTT. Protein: CATGTGTTEAFF.

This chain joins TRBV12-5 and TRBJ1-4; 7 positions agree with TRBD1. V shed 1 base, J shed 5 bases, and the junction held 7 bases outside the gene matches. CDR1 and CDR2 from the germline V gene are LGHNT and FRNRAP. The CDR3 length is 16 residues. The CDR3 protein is CASGLDRGQPNEKLFF. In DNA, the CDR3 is TGTGCTAGTGGTTTGGACAGGGGACAGCCCAATGAAAAACTGTTTTTT.

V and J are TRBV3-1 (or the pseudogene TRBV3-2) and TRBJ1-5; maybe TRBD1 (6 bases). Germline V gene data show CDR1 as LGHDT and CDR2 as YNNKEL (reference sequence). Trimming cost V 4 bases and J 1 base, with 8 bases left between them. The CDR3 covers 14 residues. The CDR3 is CASSRTESNQPQHF. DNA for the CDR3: TGTGCCAGCAGCCGGACAGAGAGCAATCAGCCCCAGCATTTT.